Here is one T cell receptor (beta chain) with its context. Its antigen is still unknown. These data originate in a study of T cells expressing NK-cell markers. Study context: TCR beta repertoires came from sorted CD3+CD56+NKG2C+, CD3+CD56+NKG2C- and CD3+CD56-NKG2C+ T cells.

The CDR3 extends over 15 amino acids. Germline V gene data show CDR1 as SGHRS and CDR2 as YFSETQ. Production of TCR beta cDNA relied on 5'RACE template switching with UMIs. TCRdb re-called the 5' RACE reads; every CDR3 protein appears as one record, without DNA. The listing contains 400,000 or so distinct CDR3 sequences. General study points: HCMV specificity of the expanded NKG2C+ T cell clones stayed unclear. In several donors, dominant clonotypes made up about 28.3-65% of CD3+CD56-NKG2C+ cells.

The V gene is TRBV5-1, the J gene TRBJ2-3; TCRdb outputs TRBD2, but without DNA this stays unchecked. The clonotype comes from a woman aged 45-60 years in good health. The sample was blood T cells: a sorted CD56 or NKG2C T cell subset, CD4+ or CD8+ T cells, or bulk PBMC T cells (not recorded which). The CDR3 loop is CASSYRRVGTDTQYF.